This entry features one TCR beta chain sequence. It has no known antigen specificity. Base-call qualities are not available, and no considerably larger clone is one nucleotide away. Patients with autoimmune disease history or receiving systemic immunosuppression were excluded from the trial. Peripheral blood for TCR sequencing was collected from all dose cohorts at baseline, on cycle 4 day 1, and on cycle 7 day 1. The samples were drawn from a first-in-human, open-label, multicenter phase I dose-escalation trial of ivuxolimab. The trial enrolled adults with locally advanced or metastatic head and neck squamous cell, hepatocellular, melanoma or renal cell carcinoma. Before TCR sequencing, CD4+ T cells and CD8+ T cells from peripheral blood were sorted into separate populations. Genomic DNA was isolated from the sorted cells so that the TCRbeta CDR3 region could be sequenced. TCRbeta CDR3 regions were sequenced using the immunoSEQ Assay. TCRdb retrieved this table from immuneACCESS and kept in-frame rearrangements only. Not all clones are present; in checked studies, unresolved V genes account for under half, and no reason is known for the remainder. The sample has about 110,000 clones on record, 90% of them singletons. The top ten constitute around 0.48% of the sample.

The data stem from a study of OX40 agonist ivuxolimab in advanced cancers. Context from the whole study: Ivuxolimab was a fully human IgG2 agonistic monoclonal antibody targeting the costimulatory receptor OX40 (CD134). The point of sequencing TCRbeta in the periphery was to test whether ivuxolimab changed TCR sequence diversity and drove clonal T-cell expansion. Patients were allowed to have had prior anti-PD-1, anti-PD-L1 or anti-CTLA-4 therapy, and around 40% of the dose-escalation patients had previously received checkpoint inhibitors. Partial responses occurred in three dose-escalation patients: two with cutaneous melanoma and one with hepatocellular carcinoma. Intravenous ivuxolimab was administered to patients every 2 weeks at six dose levels: 0.01, 0.1, 0.3, 1.5, 3 and 10 mg/kg. The dose-escalation cohort was about 83% male with a mean age of roughly 60 years, ranging from roughly 23 to 80. Of the approximately 54 patients in dose escalation, around 20 had hepatocellular carcinoma, roughly 15 had melanoma, 9 had renal cell carcinoma and 9 had head and neck cancer. The paper describes the monotherapy dose-escalation part (N ≈ 52 patients) of the phase I trial of ivuxolimab. Overall study results and their limits: In the 0.1-3.0 mg/kg groups, partial responders had among the lowest normalized peripheral clonal expansion, particularly in CD8+ T cells. At doses of 0.1 to 3.0 mg/kg, clonal expansion of both CD4+ and CD8+ T cells in blood was seen between baseline and week 6. Low levels of normalized T-cell clonal expansion were also shown by some nonresponding patients. After ivuxolimab, expanded clones were on average more numerous among CD8+ T cells than among CD4+ T cells. Antigen specificity was not determined for the clonally expanded peripheral T cells.

The receptor comes from an adult with an advanced solid tumor such as melanoma, head and neck, liver or kidney cancer. The sequences come from CD4+ or CD8+ T cells sorted from blood, collected in a trial of the OX40 agonist ivuxolimab.

The CDR3 protein sequence reads: CATQSNYGYTF. The DNA is TGTGCCACCCAGTCCAACTATGGCTACACCTTC. Rearrangement joined TRBV28 to TRBJ1-2; no D segment can be confidently identified. Cut back by 10 bases and 2 bases, the V and J ends lie 8 bases apart. CDR1 and CDR2 are read off the germline V gene as MDHEN and SYDVKM. The CDR3 covers 11 residues, taking in both the cysteine and the phenylalanine. This entry keeps only the CDR3 DNA: 33 bases, framed from base 1.